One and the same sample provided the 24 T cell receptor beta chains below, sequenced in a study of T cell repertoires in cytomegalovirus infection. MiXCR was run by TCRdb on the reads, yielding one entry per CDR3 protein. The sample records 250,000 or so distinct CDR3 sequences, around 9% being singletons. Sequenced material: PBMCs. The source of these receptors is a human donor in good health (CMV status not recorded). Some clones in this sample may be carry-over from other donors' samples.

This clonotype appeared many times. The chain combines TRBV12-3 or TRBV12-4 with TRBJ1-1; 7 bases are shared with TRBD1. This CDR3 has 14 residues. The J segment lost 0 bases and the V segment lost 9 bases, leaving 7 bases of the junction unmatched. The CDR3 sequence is CARPPGQLNTEAFF. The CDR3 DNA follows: TGTGCCAGACCACCGGGACAGCTGAACACTGAAGCTTTCTTT.

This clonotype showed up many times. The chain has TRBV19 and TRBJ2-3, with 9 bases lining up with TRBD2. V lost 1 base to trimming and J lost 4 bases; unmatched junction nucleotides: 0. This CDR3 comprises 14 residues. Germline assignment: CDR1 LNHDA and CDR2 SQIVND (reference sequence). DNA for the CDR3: TGTGCCAGTAGTATAGGACTAGCGGCAGATACGCAGTATTTT. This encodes CASSIGLAADTQYF.

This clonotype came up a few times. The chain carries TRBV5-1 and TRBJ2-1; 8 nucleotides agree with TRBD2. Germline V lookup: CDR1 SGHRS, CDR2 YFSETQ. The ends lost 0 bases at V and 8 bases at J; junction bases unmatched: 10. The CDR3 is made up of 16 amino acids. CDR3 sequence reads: CASSLEGRGAQDEQFF. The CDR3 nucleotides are TGCGCCAGCAGCTTGGAAGGGCGGGGGGCCCAGGATGAGCAGTTCTTC.

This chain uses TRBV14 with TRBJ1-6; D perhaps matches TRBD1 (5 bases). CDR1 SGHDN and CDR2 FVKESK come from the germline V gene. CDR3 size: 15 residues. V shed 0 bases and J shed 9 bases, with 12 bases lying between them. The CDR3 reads CASSQEKGPRSPLHF. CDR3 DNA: TGTGCCAGCAGCCAAGAGAAGGGGCCTCGTTCACCCCTCCACTTT.

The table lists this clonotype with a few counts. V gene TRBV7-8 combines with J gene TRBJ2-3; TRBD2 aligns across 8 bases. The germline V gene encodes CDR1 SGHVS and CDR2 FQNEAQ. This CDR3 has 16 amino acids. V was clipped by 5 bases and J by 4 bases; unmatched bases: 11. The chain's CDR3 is CASSPRGSGGADTQYF. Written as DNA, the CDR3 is TGTGCCAGCAGCCCCCGGGGAAGCGGGGGTGCAGATACGCAGTATTTT.

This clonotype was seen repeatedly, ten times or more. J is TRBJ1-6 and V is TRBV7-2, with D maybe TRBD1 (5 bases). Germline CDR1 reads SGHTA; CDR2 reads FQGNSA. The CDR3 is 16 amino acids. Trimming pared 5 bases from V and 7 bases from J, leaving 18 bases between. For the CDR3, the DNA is TGTGCCAGCAGCCGATGGGGACCAGGGAGAAATTCACCCCTCCACTTT. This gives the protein CASSRWGPGRNSPLHF. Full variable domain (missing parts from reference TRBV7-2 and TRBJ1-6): GAGVSQSPSNKVTEKGKDVELRCDPISGHTALYWYRQSLGQGLEFLIYFQGNSAPDKSGLPSDRFSAERTGGSVSTLTIQRTQQEDSAVYLCASSRWGPGRNSPLHFGNGTRLTVT.

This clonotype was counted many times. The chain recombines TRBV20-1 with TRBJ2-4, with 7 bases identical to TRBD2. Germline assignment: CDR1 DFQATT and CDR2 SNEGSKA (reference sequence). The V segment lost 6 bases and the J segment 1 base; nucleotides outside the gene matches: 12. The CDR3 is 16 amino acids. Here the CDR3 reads CSAARGVGQAKNIQYF. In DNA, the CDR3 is TGCAGTGCCGCCCGGGGGGTAGGCCAGGCCAAAAACATTCAGTACTTC.

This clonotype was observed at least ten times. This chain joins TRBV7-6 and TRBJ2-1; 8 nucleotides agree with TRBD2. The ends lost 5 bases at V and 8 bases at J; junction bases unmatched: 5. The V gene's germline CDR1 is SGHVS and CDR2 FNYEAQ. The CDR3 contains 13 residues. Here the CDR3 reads CASSPGGAYEQFF. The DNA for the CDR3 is TGTGCCAGCAGCCCGGGGGGGGCTTATGAGCAGTTCTTC.

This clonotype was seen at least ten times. The CDR3 region has the DNA TGTGCCAGCAGCCCCCACATGGACAGGGCCTACGAGCAGTACTTC. This encodes CASSPHMDRAYEQYF. The V gene is TRBV7-2, the J gene TRBJ2-7; 8 positions agree with TRBD1. After removal of 5 bases from V and 2 bases from J, the junction contained 8 bases not matched to a gene. Per the germline V gene, CDR1 is SGHTA and CDR2 is FQGNSA. The CDR3 length is 15 residues.

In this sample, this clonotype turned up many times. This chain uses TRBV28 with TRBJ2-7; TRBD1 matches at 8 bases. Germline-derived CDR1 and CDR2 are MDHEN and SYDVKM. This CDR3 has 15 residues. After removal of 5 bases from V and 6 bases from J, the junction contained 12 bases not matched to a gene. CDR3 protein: CASSEPRGPKSEQYF. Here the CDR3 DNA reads TGTGCCAGCAGTGAGCCCAGGGGGCCCAAGAGCGAGCAGTACTTC.

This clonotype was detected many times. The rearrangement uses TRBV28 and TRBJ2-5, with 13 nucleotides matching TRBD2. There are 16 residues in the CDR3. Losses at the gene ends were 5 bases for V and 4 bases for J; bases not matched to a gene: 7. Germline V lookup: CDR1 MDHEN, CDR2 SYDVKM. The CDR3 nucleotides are TGTGCCAGCAGTCTCGGACTAGCGGGGGAAATAGAGACCCAGTACTTC. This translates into CASSLGLAGEIETQYF. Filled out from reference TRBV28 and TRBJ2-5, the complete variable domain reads DVKVTQSSRYLVKRTGEKVFLECVQDMDHENMFWYRQDPGLGLRLIYFSYDVKMKEKGDIPEGYSVSREKKERFSLILESASTNQTSMYLCASSLGLAGEIETQYFGPGTRLLVL.

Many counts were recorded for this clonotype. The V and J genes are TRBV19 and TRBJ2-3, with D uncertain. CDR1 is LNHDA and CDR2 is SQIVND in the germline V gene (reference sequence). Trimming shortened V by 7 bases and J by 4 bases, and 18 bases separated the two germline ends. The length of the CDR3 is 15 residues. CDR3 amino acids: CASTRSAKRPDTQYF. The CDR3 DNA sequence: TGTGCCAGTACCAGAAGCGCCAAGAGGCCAGATACGCAGTATTTT.

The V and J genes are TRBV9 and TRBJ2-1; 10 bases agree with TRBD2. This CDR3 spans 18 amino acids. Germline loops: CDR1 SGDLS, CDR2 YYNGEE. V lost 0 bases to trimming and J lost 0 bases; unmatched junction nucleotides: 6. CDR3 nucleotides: TGTGCCAGCAGCGTAGCTGGCTTAGCGGGAGGCTCCTACAATGAGCAGTTCTTC. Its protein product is CASSVAGLAGGSYNEQFF.

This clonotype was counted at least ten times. The CDR3 DNA is TGTGCCAGCAGCTTCCAAGGAGGTGACACTGAAGCTTTCTTT. The encoded protein is CASSFQGGDTEAFF. The rearrangement joins TRBV7-2 to TRBJ1-1, with D hard to call. CDR3 size: 14 residues. Germline V CDR1 and CDR2: SGHTA, FQGNSA. Trimming shortened V by 3 bases and J by 3 bases, and 11 bases separated the two germline ends.

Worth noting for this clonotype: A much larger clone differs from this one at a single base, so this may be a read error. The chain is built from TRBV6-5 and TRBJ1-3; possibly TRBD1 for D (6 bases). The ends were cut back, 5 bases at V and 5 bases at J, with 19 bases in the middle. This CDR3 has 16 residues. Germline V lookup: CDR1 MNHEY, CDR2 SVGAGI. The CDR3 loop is CASSVSDRLPRNTIYF. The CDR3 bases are TGTGCCAGCAGTGTATCTGACAGGTTACCTAGAAACACCATATATTTT.

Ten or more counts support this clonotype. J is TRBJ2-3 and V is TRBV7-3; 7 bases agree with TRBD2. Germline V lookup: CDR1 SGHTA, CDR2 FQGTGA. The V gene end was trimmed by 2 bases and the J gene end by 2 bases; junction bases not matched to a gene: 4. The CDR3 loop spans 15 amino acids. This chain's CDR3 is CASSLAGVPTDTQYF. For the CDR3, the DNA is TGTGCCAGCAGCTTAGCGGGGGTTCCCACAGATACGCAGTATTTT.

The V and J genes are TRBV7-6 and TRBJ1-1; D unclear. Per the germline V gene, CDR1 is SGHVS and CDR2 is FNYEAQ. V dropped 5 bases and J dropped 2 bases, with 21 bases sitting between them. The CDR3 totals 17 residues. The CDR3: CASSPEARSFLNTEAFF. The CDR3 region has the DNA TGTGCCAGCAGCCCTGAGGCCCGGTCCTTTCTTAACACTGAAGCTTTCTTT.

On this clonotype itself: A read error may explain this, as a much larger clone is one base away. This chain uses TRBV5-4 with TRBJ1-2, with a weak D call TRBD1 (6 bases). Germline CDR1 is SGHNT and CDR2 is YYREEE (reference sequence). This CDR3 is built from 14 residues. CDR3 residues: CASGLEQGFGGYTF. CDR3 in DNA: TGTGCCAGCGGCTTGGAACAGGGATTTGGCGGCTACACCTTC.

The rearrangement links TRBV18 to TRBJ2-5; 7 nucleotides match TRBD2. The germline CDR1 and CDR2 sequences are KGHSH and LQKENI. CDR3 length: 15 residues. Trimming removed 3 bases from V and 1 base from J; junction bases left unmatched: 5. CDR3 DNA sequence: TGTGCCAGCTCACCCGGAGCGGGGACCCAAGAGACCCAGTACTTC. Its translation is CASSPGAGTQETQYF. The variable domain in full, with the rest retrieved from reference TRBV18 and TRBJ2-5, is NAGVMQNPRHLVRRRGQEARLRCSPMKGHSHVYWYRQLPEEGLKFMVYLQKENIIDESGMPKERFSAEFPKEGPSILRIQQVVRGDSAAYFCASSPGAGTQETQYFGPGTRLLVL.

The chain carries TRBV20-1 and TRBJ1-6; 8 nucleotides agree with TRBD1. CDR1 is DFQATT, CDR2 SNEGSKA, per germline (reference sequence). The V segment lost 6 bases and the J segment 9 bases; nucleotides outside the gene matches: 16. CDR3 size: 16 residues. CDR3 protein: CSASPAGGQGSSPLHF. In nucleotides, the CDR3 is TGCAGTGCCAGCCCAGCCGGAGGACAGGGTAGTTCACCCCTCCACTTT.

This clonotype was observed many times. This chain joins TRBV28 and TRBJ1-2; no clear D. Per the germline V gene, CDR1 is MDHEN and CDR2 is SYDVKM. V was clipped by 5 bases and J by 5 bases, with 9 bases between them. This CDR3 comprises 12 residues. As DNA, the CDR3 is TGTGCCAGCAGTCCCAGTATATATGGCTACACCTTC. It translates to CASSPSIYGYTF.

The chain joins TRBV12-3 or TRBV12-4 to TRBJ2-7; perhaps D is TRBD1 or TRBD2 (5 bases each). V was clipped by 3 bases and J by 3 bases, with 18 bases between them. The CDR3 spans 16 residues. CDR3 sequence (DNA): TGTGCCAGCAGTTTGGGTCTAGGGGCAGGACTCTACGAGCAGTACTTC. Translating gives CASSLGLGAGLYEQYF.

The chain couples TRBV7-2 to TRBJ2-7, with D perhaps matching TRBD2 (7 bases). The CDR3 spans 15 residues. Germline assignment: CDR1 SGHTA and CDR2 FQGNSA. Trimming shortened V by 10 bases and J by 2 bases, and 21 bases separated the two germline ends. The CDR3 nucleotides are TGTGCCACCGCGGCCGGGGGGCAGATAACCTACGAGCAGTACTTC. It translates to CATAAGGQITYEQYF.

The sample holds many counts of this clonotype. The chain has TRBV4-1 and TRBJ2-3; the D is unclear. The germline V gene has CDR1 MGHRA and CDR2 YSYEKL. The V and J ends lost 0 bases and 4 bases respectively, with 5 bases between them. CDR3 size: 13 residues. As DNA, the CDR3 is TGCGCCAGCAGCCAAGATGAGGCAGATACGCAGTATTTT. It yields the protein CASSQDEADTQYF.